Sequencing of this TCR beta chain was carried out in a study of shared clonotypes between healthy human individuals. General study findings and limits: Memory subsets generally showed lower estimated richness than naive subsets. Generation of non-shared clonotypes was less probable than generation of clonotypes shared by all four donors. Among donors, clonotype sharing was expected to be affected by sequencing depth.

As processed by the authors: Owing to the provision of junction-only sequences devoid of quality scores by immunoSEQ, filtering differed. Clones were sequenced by immunoSEQ multiplex PCR, and TCRdb holds only the in-frame ones, with some missing. The V and J calls and clone size come from that table; D and trimming were worked out from the DNA. Of 2 million to 2.5 million clones listed, around 93% were seen once; the top ten hold around 0.35%. This CDR3 is built from 18 residues. The germline V gene has CDR1 LNHDA and CDR2 SQIVND (reference sequence). Between the trimmed V and J ends, which lost 0 bases and 3 bases, there was a span of 15 bases. Details on this clone: Antigen: not known.

The sequenced sample consisted of naive CD4+ T cells from PBMCs. Subset defined: CD45RA+ positively selected. The sequence was collected from a man younger than 35 in good health. Some clones in this sample may be carry-over from other donors' samples. The J gene is TRBJ2-6, the V gene TRBV19; TRBD2 might be the D (6 bases). CDR3 coding DNA: TGTGCCAGTAGTATAGACCTTCCGGGAGCCCGTGGGGCCAACGTCCTGACTTTC. Translating gives CASSIDLPGARGANVLTF.